The T cell receptor (beta chain) described here comes from a study of beta chain features in type 1 diabetes. Broader study findings: The naive, central memory and Treg TCRB repertoires of patients appeared to be more similar to one another than those of healthy donors. All four CD4+ subsets of Type 1 diabetes patients contained TCRB CDR3s that were moderately but significantly shorter.

The authors reverse transcribed all of the isolated RNA, so sequencing captured expressed TCRB transcripts. Sequencing used immunoSEQ multiplex PCR; TCRdb keeps in-frame clones, though not all of them. The sample lists 300,000 to 400,000 clones, under 8.5% occurring once. This clone was seen more than once but under ten times. The antigen is unknown. CD45RO/CCR7/CD25/CD127/CD95/CD27 separated CD4+ naive, central memory, regulatory and stem cell-like memory cells by sorting. CDR1 is SGHRS and CDR2 is YFSETQ in the germline V gene. The CDR3 sequence is 15 residues long. The ends were cut back, 2 bases at V and 5 bases at J, with 14 bases in the middle.

This clonotype originated in a woman aged 18-29 years in good health. Sequenced sample: central memory CD4+ T cells from blood. This sequence joins TRBV5-1 and TRBJ2-1; possible D gene TRBD1, 6 bases. CDR3 amino acids: CASSFYGDINNEQFF. CDR3 DNA sequence: TGCGCCAGCAGCTTTTACGGGGACATTAACAATGAGCAGTTCTTC.